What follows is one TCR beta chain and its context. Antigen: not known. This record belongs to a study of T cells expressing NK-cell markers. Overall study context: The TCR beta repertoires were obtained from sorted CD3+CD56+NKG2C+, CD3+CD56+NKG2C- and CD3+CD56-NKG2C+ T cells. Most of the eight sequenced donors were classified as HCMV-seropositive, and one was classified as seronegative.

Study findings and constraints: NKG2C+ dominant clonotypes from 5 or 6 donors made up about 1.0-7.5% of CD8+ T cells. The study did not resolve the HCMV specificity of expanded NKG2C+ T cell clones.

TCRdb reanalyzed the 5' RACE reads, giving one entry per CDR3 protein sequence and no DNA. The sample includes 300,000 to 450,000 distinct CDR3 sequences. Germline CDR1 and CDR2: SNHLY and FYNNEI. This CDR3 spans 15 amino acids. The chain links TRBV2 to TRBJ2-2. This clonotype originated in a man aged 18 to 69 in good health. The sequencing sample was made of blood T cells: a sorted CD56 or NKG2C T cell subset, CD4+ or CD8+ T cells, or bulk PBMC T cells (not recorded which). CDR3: CASSLDGLDTGELFF.